A single sample gave rise to the 21 T cell receptor beta chains below, sequenced in a study of T cells in Graves' hyperthyroidism and ophthalmopathy. RNA transcripts served as the template for amplifying TCR beta CDR3 regions. The TCR CDR3 was amplified in a first-round RT-PCR using the HTBI primer set. A single record per CDR3 protein comes from TCRdb applying MiXCR to the multiplex PCR reads. This table has approximately 370,000 distinct CDR3 sequences, about 18% appearing once. The sequencing input was blood. These receptors were collected from a woman aged 30 to 39 with Graves' hyperthyroidism that later progressed to Graves' ophthalmopathy.

This clonotype was seen at least ten times. The chain couples TRBV2 to TRBJ2-1; D unresolved. The CDR3 runs 12 residues. Germline V gives CDR1 SNHLY, CDR2 FYNNEI. V was cut by 3 bases and J by 8 bases, with 8 bases left in between. The CDR3 spells CASSDGIDEQFF. CDR3 bases: TGTGCCAGCAGTGACGGTATCGATGAGCAGTTCTTC.

V is TRBV7-9 and J is TRBJ2-1; 9 bases line up with TRBD2. The ends lost 1 base at V and 4 bases at J; junction bases unmatched: 2. This CDR3 is built from 15 residues. Germline values: CDR1 SEHNR, CDR2 FQNEAQ (reference sequence). CDR3 DNA: TGTGCCAGCAGCTTAGTGACTAGCGGTTACAATGAGCAGTTCTTC. Protein sequence: CASSLVTSGYNEQFF.

This clonotype was seen at least ten times. The rearrangement uses TRBV11-2 and TRBJ2-1, with a possible D match to TRBD2 (6 bases). The CDR3 extends over 15 amino acids. In germline, CDR1 is SGHAT, CDR2 FQNNGV. V was pared by 1 base and J by 7 bases, with 14 bases between. The CDR3 here is CASSLAEGFGNEQFF. As DNA, the CDR3 is TGTGCCAGCAGCTTAGCGGAGGGGTTTGGGAATGAGCAGTTCTTC. The entire variable domain, with the rest obtained from reference TRBV11-2 and TRBJ2-1, is as follows: EAGVAQSPRYKIIEKRQSVAFWCNPISGHATLYWYQQILGQGPKLLIQFQNNGVVDDSQLPKDRFSAERLKGVDSTLKIQPAKLEDSAVYLCASSLAEGFGNEQFFGPGTRLTVL.

The chain carries TRBV20-1 and TRBJ2-7; 10 bases match TRBD1. Trimming took 8 bases from V and 7 from J; bases not matched to a gene: 11. Germline CDR1 and CDR2: DFQATT and SNEGSKA (reference sequence). The CDR3 runs 13 residues. CDR3 coding DNA: TGCAGTAATAGAAGGACAGGGGGTATTGAGCAGTACTTC. It is translated as CSNRRTGGIEQYF.

Ten or more counts support this clonotype. This rearrangement joins TRBV10-3 to TRBJ2-7, with 7 bases identical to TRBD2. Germline V gene data show CDR1 as ENHRY and CDR2 as SYGVKD. J gave up 6 bases and V 5 bases, and 10 bases lay outside the gene matches. CDR3 length equals 14 residues. CDR3 DNA: TGTGCCATCAGTCCGCCGGGGGGTAAATCCGAGCAGTACTTC. Protein product: CAISPPGGKSEQYF.

The chain couples TRBV9 to TRBJ1-6; 8 positions match TRBD1. With 0 bases clipped from V and 12 bases from J, the junction kept 8 bases outside the gene matches. From germline, CDR1 is SGDLS and CDR2 YYNGEE. The CDR3 contains 15 residues. The CDR3 DNA reads TGTGCCAGCAGCGTAGGGATAGGGACAGGAATACCCCTCCACTTT. The encoded protein is CASSVGIGTGIPLHF.

The sample holds a few counts of this clonotype. The V and J genes are TRBV6-5 and TRBJ2-5, with D unclear. This CDR3 contains 14 residues. CDR1 is MNHEY and CDR2 is SVGAGI in the germline V gene. The germline V and J ends were trimmed by 2 bases and 4 bases, with 11 bases remaining between them. The CDR3 reads CASSYTRLGETQYF. CDR3 DNA sequence: TGTGCCAGCAGTTACACACGATTGGGAGAGACCCAGTACTTC.

The chain employs TRBV20-1 and TRBJ1-2, with TRBD1 identical over 7 bases. V gave up 5 bases and J gave up 3 bases; unmatched junction bases: 6. The CDR3 is 13 residues long. Germline V gene lookup returns CDR1 DFQATT and CDR2 SNEGSKA (reference sequence). CDR3 in amino acids: CSASTGQDYGYTF. The DNA of the CDR3 is TGCAGTGCTTCGACAGGGCAAGACTATGGCTACACCTTC.

This clonotype has ten or more counts. The rearrangement uses TRBV20-1 and TRBJ1-1, with unresolved D. CDR3 size: 14 residues. Germline assignment: CDR1 DFQATT and CDR2 SNEGSKA (reference sequence). Trimming took 4 bases from V and 6 from J, leaving 18 bases between them. As DNA, the CDR3 is TGCAGTGCTACTAGATTCACCGGAGGCGCTGAAGCTTTCTTT. Translated, it gives CSATRFTGGAEAFF.

In this sample, this clonotype turned up a few times. The chain carries TRBV5-4 and TRBJ1-1; D gene ambiguous. V was pared by 0 bases and J by 8 bases, with 11 bases between. Germline assignment: CDR1 SGHNT and CDR2 YYREEE (reference sequence). This CDR3 spans 13 amino acids. The CDR3 spells CASSLAGLKEAFF. The CDR3 nucleotides are TGTGCCAGCAGCTTGGCCGGCCTTAAAGAAGCTTTCTTT.

A few counts support this clonotype. DNA of the CDR3: TGTGCCAGTGCTGCAGGGAGCTATGGCTACACCTTC. As protein: CASAAGSYGYTF. The V gene is TRBV19, the J gene TRBJ1-2; the D gene is possibly TRBD1 (5 bases). V lost 8 bases and J lost 4, with 11 bases in between. The CDR3 covers 12 residues. Germline V gene data show CDR1 as LNHDA and CDR2 as SQIVND (reference sequence). Full variable domain (remainder filled in from reference TRBV19 and TRBJ1-2): DGGITQSPKYLFRKEGQNVTLSCEQNLNHDAMYWYRQDPGQGLRLIYYSQIVNDFQKGDIAEGYSVSREKKESFPLTVTSAQKNPTAFYLCASAAGSYGYTFGSGTRLTVV.

The chain joins TRBV5-4 to TRBJ2-5; D is ambiguous. Germline assignment: CDR1 SGHNT and CDR2 YYREEE (reference sequence). The length of the CDR3 is 14 residues. Trimming pared 0 bases from V and 0 bases from J, leaving 6 bases between. The CDR3 reads CASSLVVNQETQYF. The CDR3 DNA reads TGTGCCAGCAGCTTGGTGGTTAACCAAGAGACCCAGTACTTC.

The chain has TRBV20-1 and TRBJ2-6; D unresolved. CDR1 is DFQATT and CDR2 is SNEGSKA in the germline V gene (reference sequence). Deletions cut 0 bases from V and 0 bases from J, with 18 bases between. The CDR3 is 19 residues long. CDR3 in amino acids: CSARDDFHPLHSGANVLTF. The CDR3 DNA reads TGCAGTGCTAGAGATGACTTTCACCCACTCCACTCTGGGGCCAACGTCCTGACTTTC.

The chain has TRBV20-1 and TRBJ2-3; 10 nucleotides line up with TRBD2. CDR1 DFQATT and CDR2 SNEGSKA come from the germline V gene (reference sequence). The CDR3 length is 14 residues. Trimming at V came to 6 bases and at J to 2 bases, leaving 5 bases not matched to a gene. The CDR3, as DNA: TGCAGTGCATGGACTAGCGGCAACACAGATACGCAGTATTTT. Its protein is CSAWTSGNTDTQYF.

CDR3 bases: TGTGCCAGCACCCTGAAACTGGGTGACTGTGGCTACACCTTC. Encoded protein: CASTLKLGDCGYTF. The V call is TRBV6-1, the J call TRBJ1-2; D gene unclear. Trimming removed 7 bases at V and 7 bases at J, with 19 bases between. Germline CDR1 is MNHNS and CDR2 is SASEGT. This CDR3 region has 14 residues.

The CDR3: CASSPQGDRSNQPQHF. CDR3 sequence (DNA): TGTGCCAGCAGTCCCCAGGGGGACAGGAGCAATCAGCCCCAGCATTTT. The J gene is TRBJ1-5, the V gene TRBV6-4; 8 nucleotides agree with TRBD1. Germline trimming cut 5 bases from V and 1 base from J; bases unmatched to any gene: 7. Germline-derived CDR1 and CDR2 are MRHNA and SNTAGT. This CDR3 comprises 16 residues.

This clonotype was seen many times. The V gene is TRBV2, the J gene TRBJ2-1; maybe TRBD2 (6 bases). The CDR3 totals 15 residues. Germline CDR1 and CDR2: SNHLY and FYNNEI. Trimming left V 3 bases short and J 4 bases short, with 13 bases between. The CDR3 DNA reads as TGTGCCAGCAGTGATCCTAGCGTGGGATACAATGAGCAGTTCTTC. It yields the protein CASSDPSVGYNEQFF.

The genes are TRBV4-1 and TRBJ2-2; D is unclear. This CDR3 comprises 12 residues. V lost 6 bases to trimming and J lost 6 bases, with 8 bases between them. The germline V gene encodes CDR1 MGHRA and CDR2 YSYEKL. The CDR3 sequence is CASRVGAGELFF. In DNA form, the CDR3 reads TGCGCCAGCAGGGTTGGTGCCGGGGAGCTGTTTTTT.

There are a few counts of this clonotype. The gene calls are TRBV20-1 and TRBJ2-1; 10 nucleotides agree with TRBD2. The CDR3 totals 15 residues. The V gene end was trimmed by 4 bases and the J gene end by 3 bases; junction bases not matched to a gene: 6. CDR1 is DFQATT, CDR2 SNEGSKA, per germline (reference sequence). CDR3 sequence: CSATRTSGRYNEQFF. The CDR3 nucleotides are TGCAGTGCTACACGGACTAGCGGACGCTACAATGAGCAGTTCTTC.

The chain combines TRBV4-3 with TRBJ2-2; D uncertain. CDR3 length: 14 residues. With 2 bases removed from V and 2 bases from J, the gap between germline ends came to 6 bases. CDR1 is LGHNA, CDR2 YSLEER, per germline. The CDR3 bases are TGCGCCAGCAGCCAATTTCTAAACACCGGGGAGCTGTTTTTT. This encodes CASSQFLNTGELFF.

This clonotype has a count of ten or more. The V and J genes are TRBV2 and TRBJ1-1; no reliable D call. CDR1 SNHLY and CDR2 FYNNEI come from the germline V gene. The CDR3 loop spans 13 amino acids. V was cut by 4 bases and J by 6 bases, with 12 bases left in between. The CDR3 here is CASSVTRVPEAFF. CDR3 coding DNA: TGTGCCAGCAGTGTGACTCGCGTTCCTGAAGCTTTCTTT.